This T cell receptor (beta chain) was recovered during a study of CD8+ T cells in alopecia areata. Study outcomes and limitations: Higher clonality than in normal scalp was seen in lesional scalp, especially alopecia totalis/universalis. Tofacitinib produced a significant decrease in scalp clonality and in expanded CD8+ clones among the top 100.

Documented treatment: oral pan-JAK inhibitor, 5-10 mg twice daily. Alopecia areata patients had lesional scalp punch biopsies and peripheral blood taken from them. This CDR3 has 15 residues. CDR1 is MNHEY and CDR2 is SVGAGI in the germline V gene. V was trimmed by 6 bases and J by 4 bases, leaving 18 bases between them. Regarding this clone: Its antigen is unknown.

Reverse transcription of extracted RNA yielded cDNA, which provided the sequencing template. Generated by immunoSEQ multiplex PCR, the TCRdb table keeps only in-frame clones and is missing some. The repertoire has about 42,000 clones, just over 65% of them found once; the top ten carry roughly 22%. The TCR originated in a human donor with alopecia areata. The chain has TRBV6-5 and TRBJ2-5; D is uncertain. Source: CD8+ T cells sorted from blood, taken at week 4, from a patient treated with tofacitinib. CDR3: CASSARSWVGETQYF. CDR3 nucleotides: TGTGCCAGCAGCGCGCGGTCGTGGGTGGGAGAGACCCAGTACTTC.